This TCR beta chain originates from a study of blood T cell repertoires in COVID-19. Overall study context: In each case, the material was cDNA or gDNA derived from T cells, B-cell-depleted T cells, or PBMCs.

Assay: immunoSEQ multiplex PCR; the TCRdb copy retains only in-frame clones and omits some. The sample has about 180,000 clones, 75% to 85% seen once. The V segment lost 6 bases and the J segment 1 base; nucleotides outside the gene matches: 6. The V gene's germline CDR1 is MNHEY and CDR2 SMNVEV (reference sequence). This CDR3 has 15 residues. The receptor was derived from a human donor in a cohort sampled during active COVID-19. The material sequenced was peripheral blood. V is TRBV27 and J is TRBJ1-1; 9 bases are a match to TRBD1. CDR3: CASRLHRGRNTEAFF. The CDR3 DNA reads as TGTGCCAGCAGACTCCACAGGGGGCGGAACACTGAAGCTTTCTTT.